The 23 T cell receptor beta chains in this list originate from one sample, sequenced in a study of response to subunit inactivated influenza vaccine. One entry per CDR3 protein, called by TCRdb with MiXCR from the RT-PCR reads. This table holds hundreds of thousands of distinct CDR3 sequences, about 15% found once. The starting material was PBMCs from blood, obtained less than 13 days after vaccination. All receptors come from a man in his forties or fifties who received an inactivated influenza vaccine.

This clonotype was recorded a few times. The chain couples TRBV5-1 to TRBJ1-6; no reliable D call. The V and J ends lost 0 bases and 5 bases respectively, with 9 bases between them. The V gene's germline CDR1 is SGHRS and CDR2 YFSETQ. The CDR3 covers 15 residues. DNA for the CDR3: TGCGCCAGCAGCTTGGCCCTTCAAAATAATTCACCCCTCCACTTT. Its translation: CASSLALQNNSPLHF.

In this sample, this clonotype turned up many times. The CDR3 protein is CSVGAGIGANEQFF. In DNA, the CDR3 is TGCAGCGTGGGGGCGGGGATCGGGGCCAATGAGCAGTTCTTC. V gene TRBV29-1 combines with J gene TRBJ2-1, with D possibly called TRBD1 or TRBD2 (6 bases each). This CDR3 comprises 14 residues. Germline CDR1 reads SQVTM; CDR2 reads ANQGSEA. V dropped 6 bases and J dropped 6 bases, with 18 bases sitting between them.

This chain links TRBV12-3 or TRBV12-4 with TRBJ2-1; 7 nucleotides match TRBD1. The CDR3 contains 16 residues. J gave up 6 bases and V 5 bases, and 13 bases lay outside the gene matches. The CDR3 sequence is CASSQPGQKMTNEQFF. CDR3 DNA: TGTGCCAGCAGTCAACCGGGACAGAAGATGACCAATGAGCAGTTCTTC.

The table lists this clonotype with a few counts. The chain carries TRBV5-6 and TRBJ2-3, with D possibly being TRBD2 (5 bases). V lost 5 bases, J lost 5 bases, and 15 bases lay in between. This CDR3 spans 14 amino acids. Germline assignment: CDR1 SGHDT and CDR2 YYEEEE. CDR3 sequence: CASRLGLGGDTQYF. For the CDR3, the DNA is TGTGCCAGCAGGTTAGGATTAGGAGGAGATACGCAGTATTTT.

The CDR3, as DNA: TGTGCCAGCAGCAAAGTGTCGGGACTAGCGGGAGGGAGGTACAATGAGCAGTTCTTC. Translating it yields CASSKVSGLAGGRYNEQFF. The chain employs TRBV21-1 and TRBJ2-1; the table's D gene call, TRBD2, was not cross checked with the DNA. TRBV21-1 counts as a pseudogene. CDR3 length: 19 residues.

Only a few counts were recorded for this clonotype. Written as DNA, the CDR3 is TGTGCCAGCAGTTACGGGAAGAACACAGATACGCAGTATTTT. It is translated as CASSYGKNTDTQYF. The V and J genes are TRBV6-5 and TRBJ2-3; D not certain. V was trimmed by 2 bases and J by 2 bases, leaving 8 bases between them. Germline V gene sequence: CDR1 MNHEY, CDR2 SVGAGI. The CDR3 is 14 residues long.

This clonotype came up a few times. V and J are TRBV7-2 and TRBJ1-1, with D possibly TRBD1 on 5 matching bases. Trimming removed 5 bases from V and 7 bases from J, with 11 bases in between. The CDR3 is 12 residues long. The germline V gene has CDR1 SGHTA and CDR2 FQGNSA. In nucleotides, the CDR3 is TGTGCCAGCAGCCCAGGGTGGGGTGAAGCTTTCTTT. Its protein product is CASSPGWGEAFF. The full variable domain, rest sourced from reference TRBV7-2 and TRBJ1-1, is GAGVSQSPSNKVTEKGKDVELRCDPISGHTALYWYRQSLGQGLEFLIYFQGNSAPDKSGLPSDRFSAERTGGSVSTLTIQRTQQEDSAVYLCASSPGWGEAFFGQGTRLTVV.

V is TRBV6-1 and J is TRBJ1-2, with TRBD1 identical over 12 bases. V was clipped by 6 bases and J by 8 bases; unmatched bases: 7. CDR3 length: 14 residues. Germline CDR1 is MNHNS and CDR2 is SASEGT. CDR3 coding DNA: TGTGCCAGCAGGCAGGGGACAGGGGGCGCAGGCTACACCTTC. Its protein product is CASRQGTGGAGYTF.

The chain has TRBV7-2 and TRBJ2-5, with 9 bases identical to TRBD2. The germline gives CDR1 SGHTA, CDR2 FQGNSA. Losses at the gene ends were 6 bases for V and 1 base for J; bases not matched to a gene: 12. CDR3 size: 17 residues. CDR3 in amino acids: CASRTQTSGNIQETQYF. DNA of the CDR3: TGTGCCAGCAGAACTCAGACTAGCGGTAATATCCAAGAGACCCAGTACTTC.

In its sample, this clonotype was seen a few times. DNA of the CDR3: TGCAGCGTCGAAAATAGAGAAGAGACCCAGTACTTC. This gives the protein CSVENREETQYF. The gene calls are TRBV29-1 and TRBJ2-5; D is uncertain. Germline CDR1 and CDR2: SQVTM and ANQGSEA. The CDR3 contains 12 residues. The V end was cut by 6 bases, the J end by 3 bases, with 11 bases between.

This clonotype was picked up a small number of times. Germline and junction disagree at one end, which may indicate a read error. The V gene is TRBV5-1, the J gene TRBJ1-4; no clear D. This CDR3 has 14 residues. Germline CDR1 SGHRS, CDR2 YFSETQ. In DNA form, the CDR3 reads TGTGCCAGCAGTCTGGGTGGATTTAATGAAAAACTGTTTTTT. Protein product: CASSLGGFNEKLFF.

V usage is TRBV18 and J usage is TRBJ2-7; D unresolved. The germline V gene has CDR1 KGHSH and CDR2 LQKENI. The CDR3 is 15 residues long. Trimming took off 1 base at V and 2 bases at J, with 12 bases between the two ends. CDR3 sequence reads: CASSPQAGSTYEQYF. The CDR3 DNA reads TGTGCCAGCTCACCACAGGCAGGCAGCACCTACGAGCAGTACTTC.

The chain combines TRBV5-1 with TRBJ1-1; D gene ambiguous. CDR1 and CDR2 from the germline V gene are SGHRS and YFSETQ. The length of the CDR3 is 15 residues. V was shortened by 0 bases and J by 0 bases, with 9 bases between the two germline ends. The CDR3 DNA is TGCGCCAGCAGCTTGGAAGTGGGAATGAACACTGAAGCTTTCTTT. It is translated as CASSLEVGMNTEAFF.

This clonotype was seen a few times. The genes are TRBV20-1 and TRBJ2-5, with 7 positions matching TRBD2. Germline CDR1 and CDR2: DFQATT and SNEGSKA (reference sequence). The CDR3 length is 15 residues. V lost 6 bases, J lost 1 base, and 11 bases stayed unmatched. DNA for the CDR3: TGCAGTGCCGCCCCCTCGGGACTACCCCAAGAGACCCAGTACTTC. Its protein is CSAAPSGLPQETQYF.

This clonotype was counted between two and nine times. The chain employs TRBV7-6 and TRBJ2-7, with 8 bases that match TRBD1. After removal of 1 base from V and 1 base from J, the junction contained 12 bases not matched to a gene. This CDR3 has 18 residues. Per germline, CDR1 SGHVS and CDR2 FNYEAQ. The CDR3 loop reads CASSLEPNDRGHSYEQYF. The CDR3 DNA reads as TGTGCCAGCAGCTTAGAGCCGAACGACAGGGGACATTCCTACGAGCAGTACTTC. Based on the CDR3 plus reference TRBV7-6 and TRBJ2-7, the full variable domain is GAGVSQSPRYKVTKRGQDVALRCDPISGHVSLYWYRQALGQGPEFLTYFNYEAQQDKSGLPNDRFSAERPEGSISTLTIQRTEQRDSAMYRCASSLEPNDRGHSYEQYFGPGTRLTVT.

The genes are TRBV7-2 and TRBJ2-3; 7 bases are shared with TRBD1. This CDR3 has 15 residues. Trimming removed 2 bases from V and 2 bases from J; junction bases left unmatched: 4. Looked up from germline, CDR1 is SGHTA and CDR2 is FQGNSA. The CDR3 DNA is TGTGCCAGCAGCTTAAAGGGGGCTATCACAGATACGCAGTATTTT. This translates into CASSLKGAITDTQYF.

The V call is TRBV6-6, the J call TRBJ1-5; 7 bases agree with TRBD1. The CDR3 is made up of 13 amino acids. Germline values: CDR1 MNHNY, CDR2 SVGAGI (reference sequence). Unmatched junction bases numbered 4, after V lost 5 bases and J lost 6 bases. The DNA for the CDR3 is TGTGCCAGCAGTCGACAGGGCGGTCAGCCCCAGCATTTT. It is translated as CASSRQGGQPQHF.

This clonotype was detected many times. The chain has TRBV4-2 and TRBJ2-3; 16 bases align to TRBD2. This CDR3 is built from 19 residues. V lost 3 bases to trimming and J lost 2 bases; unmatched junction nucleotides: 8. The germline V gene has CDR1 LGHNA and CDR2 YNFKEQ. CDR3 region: CASSHWGLAGGPPTDTQYF. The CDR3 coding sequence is TGTGCCAGCAGCCATTGGGGACTAGCGGGAGGGCCCCCCACAGATACGCAGTATTTT.

CDR3 in amino acids: CASSWGGHNNSPLHF. In nucleotides, the CDR3 is TGTGCCAGCAGTTGGGGGGGCCACAATAATTCACCCCTCCACTTT. The chain carries TRBV12-3 or TRBV12-4 and TRBJ1-6; tentatively, D is TRBD1 (6 bases). CDR3 size: 15 residues. V was pared by 4 bases and J by 5 bases, with 12 bases between.

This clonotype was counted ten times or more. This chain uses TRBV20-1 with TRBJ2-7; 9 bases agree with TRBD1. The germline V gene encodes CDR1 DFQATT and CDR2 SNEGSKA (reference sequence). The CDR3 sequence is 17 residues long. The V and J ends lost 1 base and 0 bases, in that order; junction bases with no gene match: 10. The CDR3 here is CSARAKWDRDPSYEQYF. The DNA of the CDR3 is TGCAGTGCTAGAGCCAAATGGGACAGGGACCCCTCCTACGAGCAGTACTTC.

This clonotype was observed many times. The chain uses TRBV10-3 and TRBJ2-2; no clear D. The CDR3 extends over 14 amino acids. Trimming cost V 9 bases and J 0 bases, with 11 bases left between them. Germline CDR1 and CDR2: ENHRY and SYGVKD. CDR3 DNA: TGTGCCATAAATAGAGAGGCGAACACCGGGGAGCTGTTTTTT. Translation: CAINREANTGELFF.

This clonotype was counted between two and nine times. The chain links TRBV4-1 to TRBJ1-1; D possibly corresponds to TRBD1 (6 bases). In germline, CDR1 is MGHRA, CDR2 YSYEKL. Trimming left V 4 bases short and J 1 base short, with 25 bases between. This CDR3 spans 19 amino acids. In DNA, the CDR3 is TGCGCCAGCAGCCCCGGCGGGGGGGGCGTTAAGAATAGGAACACTGAAGCTTTCTTT. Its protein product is CASSPGGGGVKNRNTEAFF.

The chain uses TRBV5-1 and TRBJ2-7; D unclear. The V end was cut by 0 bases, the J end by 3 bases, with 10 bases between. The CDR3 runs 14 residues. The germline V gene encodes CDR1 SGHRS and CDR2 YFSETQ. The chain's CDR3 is CASSLASVNYEQYF. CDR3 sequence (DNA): TGCGCCAGCAGCTTGGCGTCCGTAAACTACGAGCAGTACTTC.